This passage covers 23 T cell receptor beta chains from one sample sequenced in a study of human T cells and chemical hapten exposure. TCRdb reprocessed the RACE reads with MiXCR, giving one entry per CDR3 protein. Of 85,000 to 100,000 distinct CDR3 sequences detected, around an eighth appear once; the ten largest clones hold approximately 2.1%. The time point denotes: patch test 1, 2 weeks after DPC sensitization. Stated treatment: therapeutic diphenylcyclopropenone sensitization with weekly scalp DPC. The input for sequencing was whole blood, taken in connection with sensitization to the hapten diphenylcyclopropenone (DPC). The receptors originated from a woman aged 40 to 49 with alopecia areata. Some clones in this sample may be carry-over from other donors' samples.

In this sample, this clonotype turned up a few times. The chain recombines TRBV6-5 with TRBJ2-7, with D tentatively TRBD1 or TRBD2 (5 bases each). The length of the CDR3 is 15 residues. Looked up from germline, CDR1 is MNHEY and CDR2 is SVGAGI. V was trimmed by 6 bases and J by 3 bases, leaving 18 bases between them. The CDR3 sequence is CASSLARGAYYEQYF. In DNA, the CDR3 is TGTGCCAGCAGCCTGGCCCGGGGCGCGTACTACGAGCAGTACTTC.

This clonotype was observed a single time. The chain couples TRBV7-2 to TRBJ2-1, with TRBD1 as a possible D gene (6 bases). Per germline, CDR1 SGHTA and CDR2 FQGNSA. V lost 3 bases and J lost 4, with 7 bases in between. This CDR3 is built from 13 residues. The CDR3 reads CASSLGHYNEQFF. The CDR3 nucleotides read TGTGCCAGCAGCTTGGGACATTACAATGAGCAGTTCTTC.

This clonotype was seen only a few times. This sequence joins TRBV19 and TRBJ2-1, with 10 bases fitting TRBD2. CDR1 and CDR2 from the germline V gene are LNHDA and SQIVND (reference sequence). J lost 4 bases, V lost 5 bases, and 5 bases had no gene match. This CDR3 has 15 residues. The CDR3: CASSWLAGDYNEQFF. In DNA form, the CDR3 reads TGTGCCAGTAGTTGGCTAGCGGGAGATTACAATGAGCAGTTCTTC.

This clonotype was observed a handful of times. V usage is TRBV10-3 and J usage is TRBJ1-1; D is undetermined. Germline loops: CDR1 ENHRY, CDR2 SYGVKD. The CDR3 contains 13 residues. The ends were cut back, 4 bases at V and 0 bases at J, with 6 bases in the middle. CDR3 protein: CAISGQMNTEAFF. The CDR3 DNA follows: TGTGCCATCAGTGGTCAGATGAACACTGAAGCTTTCTTT.

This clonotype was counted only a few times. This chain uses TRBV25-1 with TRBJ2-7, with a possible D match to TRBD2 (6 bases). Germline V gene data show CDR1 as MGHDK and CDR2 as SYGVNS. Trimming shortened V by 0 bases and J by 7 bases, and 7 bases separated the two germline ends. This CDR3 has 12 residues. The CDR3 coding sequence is TGTGCCAGCAGTGAATACGGGGGTGAGCAGTACTTC. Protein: CASSEYGGEQYF.

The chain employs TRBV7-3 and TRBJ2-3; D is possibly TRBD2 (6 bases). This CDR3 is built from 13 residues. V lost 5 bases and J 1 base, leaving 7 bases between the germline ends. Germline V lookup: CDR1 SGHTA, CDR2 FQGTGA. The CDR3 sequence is CASSRGGTDTQYF. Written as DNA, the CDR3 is TGTGCCAGCAGCCGCGGGGGCACAGATACGCAGTATTTT.

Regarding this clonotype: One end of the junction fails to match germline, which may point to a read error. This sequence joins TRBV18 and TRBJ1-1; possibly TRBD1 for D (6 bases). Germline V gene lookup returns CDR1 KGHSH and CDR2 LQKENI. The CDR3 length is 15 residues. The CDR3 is CASSPAYRANAEAFF. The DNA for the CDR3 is TGTGCCAGCTCACCCGCGTACAGGGCGAACGCTGAAGCTTTCTTT. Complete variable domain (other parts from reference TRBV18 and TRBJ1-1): NAGVMQNPRHLVRRRGQEARLRCSPMKGHSHVYWYRQLPEEGLKFMVYLQKENIIDESGMPKERFSAEFPKEGPSILRIQQVVRGDSAAYFCASSPAYRANAEAFFGQGTRLTVV.

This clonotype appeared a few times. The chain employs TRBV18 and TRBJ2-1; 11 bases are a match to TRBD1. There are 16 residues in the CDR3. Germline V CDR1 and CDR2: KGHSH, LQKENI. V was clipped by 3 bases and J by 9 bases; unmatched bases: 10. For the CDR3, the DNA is TGTGCCAGCTCACCGCCCGCCGGACAGGGGGCAGGTGAGCAGTTCTTC. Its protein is CASSPPAGQGAGEQFF.

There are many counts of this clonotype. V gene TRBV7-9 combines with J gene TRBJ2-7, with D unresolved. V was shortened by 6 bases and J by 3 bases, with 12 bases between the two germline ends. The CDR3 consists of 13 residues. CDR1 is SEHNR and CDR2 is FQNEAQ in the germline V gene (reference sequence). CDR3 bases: TGTGCCAGCAGTACCGGCAGGAACTACGAGCAGTACTTC. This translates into CASSTGRNYEQYF.

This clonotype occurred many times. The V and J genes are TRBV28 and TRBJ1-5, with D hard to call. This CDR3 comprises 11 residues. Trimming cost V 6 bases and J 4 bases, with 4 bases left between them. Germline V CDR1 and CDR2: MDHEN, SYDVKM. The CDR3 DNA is TGTGCCAGCAGCCAAAATCAGCCCCAGCATTTT. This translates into CASSQNQPQHF.

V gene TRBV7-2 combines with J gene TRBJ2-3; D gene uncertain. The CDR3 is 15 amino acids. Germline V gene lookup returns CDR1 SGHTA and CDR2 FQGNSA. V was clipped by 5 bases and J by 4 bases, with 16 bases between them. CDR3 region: CASSHTVGAADTQYF. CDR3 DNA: TGTGCCAGCAGCCACACGGTAGGCGCCGCAGATACGCAGTATTTT. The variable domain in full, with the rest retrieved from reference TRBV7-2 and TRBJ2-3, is GAGVSQSPSNKVTEKGKDVELRCDPISGHTALYWYRQSLGQGLEFLIYFQGNSAPDKSGLPSDRFSAERTGGSVSTLTIQRTQQEDSAVYLCASSHTVGAADTQYFGPGTRLTVL.

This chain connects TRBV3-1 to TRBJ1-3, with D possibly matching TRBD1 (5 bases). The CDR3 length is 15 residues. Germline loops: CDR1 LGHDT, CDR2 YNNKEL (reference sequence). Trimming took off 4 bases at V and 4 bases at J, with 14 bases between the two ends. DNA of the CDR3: TGTGCCAGCAGCCCCTTTCCAGGGTCCGGAAACACCATATATTTT. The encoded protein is CASSPFPGSGNTIYF.

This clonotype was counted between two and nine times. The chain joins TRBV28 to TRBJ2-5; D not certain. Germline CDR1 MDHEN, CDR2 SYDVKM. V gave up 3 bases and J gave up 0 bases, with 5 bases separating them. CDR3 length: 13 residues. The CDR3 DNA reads TGTGCCAGCAGTTTTGGGTACCAAGAGACCCAGTACTTC. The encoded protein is CASSFGYQETQYF.

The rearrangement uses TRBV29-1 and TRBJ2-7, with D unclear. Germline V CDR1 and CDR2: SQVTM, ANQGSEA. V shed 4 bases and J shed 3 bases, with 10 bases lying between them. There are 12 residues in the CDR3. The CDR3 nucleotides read TGCAGCGTTGCTGGGCAGTTCTACGAGCAGTACTTC. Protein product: CSVAGQFYEQYF.

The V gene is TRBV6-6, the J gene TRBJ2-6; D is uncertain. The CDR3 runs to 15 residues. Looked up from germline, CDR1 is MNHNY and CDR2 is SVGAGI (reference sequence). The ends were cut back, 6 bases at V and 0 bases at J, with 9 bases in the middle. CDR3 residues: CASSHYNSGANVLTF. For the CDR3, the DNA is TGTGCCAGCAGCCACTACAACTCTGGGGCCAACGTCCTGACTTTC.

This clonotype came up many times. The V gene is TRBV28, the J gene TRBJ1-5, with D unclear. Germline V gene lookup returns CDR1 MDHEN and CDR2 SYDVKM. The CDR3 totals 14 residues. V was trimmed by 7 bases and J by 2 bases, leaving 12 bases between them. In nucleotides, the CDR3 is TGTGCCAGCACCACGAGGGCCGGCAATCAGCCCCAGCATTTT. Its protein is CASTTRAGNQPQHF.

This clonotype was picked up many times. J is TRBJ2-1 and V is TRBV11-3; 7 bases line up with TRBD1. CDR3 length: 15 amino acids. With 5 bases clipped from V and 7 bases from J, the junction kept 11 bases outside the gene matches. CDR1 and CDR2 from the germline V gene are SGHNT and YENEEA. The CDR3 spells CASSQRQGRRNEQFF. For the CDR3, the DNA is TGTGCCAGCAGCCAGAGACAGGGCCGACGGAATGAGCAGTTCTTC.

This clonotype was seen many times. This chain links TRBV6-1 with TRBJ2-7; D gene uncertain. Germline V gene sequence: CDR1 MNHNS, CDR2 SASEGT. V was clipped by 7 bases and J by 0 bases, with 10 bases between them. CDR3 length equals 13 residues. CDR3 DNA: TGTGCCAGCAATAGGGAATCCTCCTACGAGCAGTACTTC. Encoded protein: CASNRESSYEQYF.

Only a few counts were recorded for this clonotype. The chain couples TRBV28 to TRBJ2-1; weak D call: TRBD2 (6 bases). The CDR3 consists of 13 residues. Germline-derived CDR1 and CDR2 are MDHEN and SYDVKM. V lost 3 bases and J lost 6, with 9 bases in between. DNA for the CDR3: TGTGCCAGCAGTTTGTTTAGCGGCAATGAGCAGTTCTTC. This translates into CASSLFSGNEQFF.

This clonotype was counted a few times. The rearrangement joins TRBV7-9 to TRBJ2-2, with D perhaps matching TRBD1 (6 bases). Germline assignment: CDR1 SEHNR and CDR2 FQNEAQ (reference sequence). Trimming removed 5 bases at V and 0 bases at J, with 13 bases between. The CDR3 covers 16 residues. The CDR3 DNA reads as TGTGCCAGCAGCCGTTCCGGGACAACGAACACCGGGGAGCTGTTTTTT. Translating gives CASSRSGTTNTGELFF.

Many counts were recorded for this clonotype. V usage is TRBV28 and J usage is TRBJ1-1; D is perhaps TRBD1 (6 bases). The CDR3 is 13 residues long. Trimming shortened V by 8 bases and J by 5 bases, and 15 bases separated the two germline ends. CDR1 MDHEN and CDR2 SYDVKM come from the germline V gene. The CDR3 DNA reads TGTGCCAGCCGATACAGGGTCGGGACTGAAGCTTTCTTT. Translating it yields CASRYRVGTEAFF. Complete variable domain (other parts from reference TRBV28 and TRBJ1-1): DVKVTQSSRYLVKRTGEKVFLECVQDMDHENMFWYRQDPGLGLRLIYFSYDVKMKEKGDIPEGYSVSREKKERFSLILESASTNQTSMYLCASRYRVGTEAFFGQGTRLTVV.

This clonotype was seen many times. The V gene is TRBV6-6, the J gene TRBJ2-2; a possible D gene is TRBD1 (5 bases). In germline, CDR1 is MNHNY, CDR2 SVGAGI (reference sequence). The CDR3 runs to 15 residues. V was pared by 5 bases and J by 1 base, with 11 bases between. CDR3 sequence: CASSRTGLNTGELFF. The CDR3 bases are TGTGCCAGCAGTCGTACAGGATTGAACACCGGGGAGCTGTTTTTT.

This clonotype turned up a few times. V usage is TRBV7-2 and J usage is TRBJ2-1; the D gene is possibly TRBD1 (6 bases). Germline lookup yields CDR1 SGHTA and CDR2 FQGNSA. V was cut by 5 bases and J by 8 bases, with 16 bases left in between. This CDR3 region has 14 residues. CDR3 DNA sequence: TGTGCCAGCAGCCCCAGTGGGGGCGGACATGAGCAGTTCTTC. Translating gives CASSPSGGGHEQFF.